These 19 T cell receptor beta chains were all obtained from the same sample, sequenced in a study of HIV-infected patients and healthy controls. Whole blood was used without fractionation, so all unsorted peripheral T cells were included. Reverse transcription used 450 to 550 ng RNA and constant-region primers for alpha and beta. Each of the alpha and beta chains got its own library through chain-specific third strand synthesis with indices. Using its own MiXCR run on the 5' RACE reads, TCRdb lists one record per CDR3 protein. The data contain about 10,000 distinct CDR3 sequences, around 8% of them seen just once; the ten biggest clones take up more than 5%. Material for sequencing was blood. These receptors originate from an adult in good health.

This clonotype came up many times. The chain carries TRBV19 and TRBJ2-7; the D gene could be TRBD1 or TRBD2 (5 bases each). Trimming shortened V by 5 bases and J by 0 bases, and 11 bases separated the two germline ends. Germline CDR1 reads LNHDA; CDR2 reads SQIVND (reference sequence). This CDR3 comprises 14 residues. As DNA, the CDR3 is TGTGCCAGTAGTCCGGGACGGAGCTCCTACGAGCAGTACTTC. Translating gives CASSPGRSSYEQYF. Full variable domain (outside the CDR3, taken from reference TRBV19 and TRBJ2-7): DGGITQSPKYLFRKEGQNVTLSCEQNLNHDAMYWYRQDPGQGLRLIYYSQIVNDFQKGDIAEGYSVSREKKESFPLTVTSAQKNPTAFYLCASSPGRSSYEQYFGPGTRLTVT.

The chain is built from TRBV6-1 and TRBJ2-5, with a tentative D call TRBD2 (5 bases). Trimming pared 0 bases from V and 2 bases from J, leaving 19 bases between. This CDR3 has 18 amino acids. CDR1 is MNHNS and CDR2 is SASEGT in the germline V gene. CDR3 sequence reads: CASSEAKGPGNLQETQYF. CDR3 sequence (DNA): TGTGCCAGCAGTGAAGCTAAGGGCCCGGGGAACCTACAAGAGACCCAGTACTTC.

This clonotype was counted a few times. The DNA for the CDR3 is TGTGCCAGCAGTTTTGTCCTCTACGAGCAGTACTTC. Translating gives CASSFVLYEQYF. V usage is TRBV28 and J usage is TRBJ2-7; D remains unclear. V was pared by 3 bases and J by 3 bases, with 6 bases between. The length of the CDR3 is 12 residues. The germline V gene has CDR1 MDHEN and CDR2 SYDVKM.

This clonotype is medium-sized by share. The CDR3 DNA follows: TGTGCCAGCACCCCGACCGGGACAGGCTCCTACGAGCAGTACTTC. Amino acids: CASTPTGTGSYEQYF. The chain links TRBV28 to TRBJ2-7, with 8 bases that match TRBD1. J was trimmed by 0 bases and V by 7 bases; bases with no gene match: 8. Germline V gene lookup returns CDR1 MDHEN and CDR2 SYDVKM. The CDR3 extends over 15 amino acids.

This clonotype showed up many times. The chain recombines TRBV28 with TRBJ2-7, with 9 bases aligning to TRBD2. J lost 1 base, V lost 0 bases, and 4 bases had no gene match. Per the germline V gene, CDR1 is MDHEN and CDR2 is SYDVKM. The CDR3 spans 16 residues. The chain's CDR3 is CASSLWSAGGSYEQYF. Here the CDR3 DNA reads TGTGCCAGCAGTTTATGGTCAGCGGGGGGTTCCTACGAGCAGTACTTC.

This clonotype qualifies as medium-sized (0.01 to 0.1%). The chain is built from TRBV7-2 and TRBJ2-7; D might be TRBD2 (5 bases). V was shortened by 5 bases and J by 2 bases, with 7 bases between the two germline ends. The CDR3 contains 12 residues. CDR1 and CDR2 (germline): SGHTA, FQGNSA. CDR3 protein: CASSPGAYEQYF. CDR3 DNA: TGTGCCAGCAGCCCCGGGGCCTACGAGCAGTACTTC.

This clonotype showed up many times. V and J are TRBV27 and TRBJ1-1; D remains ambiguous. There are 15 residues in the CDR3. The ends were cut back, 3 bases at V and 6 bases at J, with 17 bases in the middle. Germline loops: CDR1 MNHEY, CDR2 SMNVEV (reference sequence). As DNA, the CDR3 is TGTGCCAGCAGTTTTTCTCGGGTCTTGCTTGCTGAAGCTTTCTTT. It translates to CASSFSRVLLAEAFF.

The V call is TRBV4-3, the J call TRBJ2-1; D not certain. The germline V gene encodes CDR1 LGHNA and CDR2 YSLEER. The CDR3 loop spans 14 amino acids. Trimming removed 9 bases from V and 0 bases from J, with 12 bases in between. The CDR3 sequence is CARVLDNSYNEQFF. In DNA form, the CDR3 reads TGCGCCAGAGTTTTAGACAACTCCTACAATGAGCAGTTCTTC.

The chain's CDR3 is CASSPGQAGTEQYF. Written as DNA, the CDR3 is TGTGCCAGCTCACCGGGACAGGCGGGGACCGAGCAGTACTTC. The chain has TRBV18 and TRBJ2-7; 8 bases match TRBD1. Trimming took 3 bases from V and 6 from J; bases not matched to a gene: 7. The CDR3 spans 14 residues. The V gene's germline CDR1 is KGHSH and CDR2 LQKENI. The full variable domain, rest sourced from reference TRBV18 and TRBJ2-7, is NAGVMQNPRHLVRRRGQEARLRCSPMKGHSHVYWYRQLPEEGLKFMVYLQKENIIDESGMPKERFSAEFPKEGPSILRIQQVVRGDSAAYFCASSPGQAGTEQYFGPGTRLTVT.

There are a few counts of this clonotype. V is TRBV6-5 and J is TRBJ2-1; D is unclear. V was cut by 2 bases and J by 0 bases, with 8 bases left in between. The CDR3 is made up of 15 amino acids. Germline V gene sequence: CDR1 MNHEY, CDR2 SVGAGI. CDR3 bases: TGTGCCAGCAGTTACGGGTCGAGCTCCTACAATGAGCAGTTCTTC. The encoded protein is CASSYGSSSYNEQFF.

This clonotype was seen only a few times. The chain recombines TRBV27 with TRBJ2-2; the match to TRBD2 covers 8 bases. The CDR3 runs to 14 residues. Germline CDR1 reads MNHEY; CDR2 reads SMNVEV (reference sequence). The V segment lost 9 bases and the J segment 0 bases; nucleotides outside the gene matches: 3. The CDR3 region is CASLGLANTGELFF. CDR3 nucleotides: TGTGCCAGTCTGGGACTAGCGAACACCGGGGAGCTGTTTTTT.

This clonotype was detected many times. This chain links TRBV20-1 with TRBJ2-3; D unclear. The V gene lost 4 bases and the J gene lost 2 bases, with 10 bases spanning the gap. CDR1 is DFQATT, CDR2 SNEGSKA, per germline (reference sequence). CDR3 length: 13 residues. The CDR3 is CSAIHINTDTQYF. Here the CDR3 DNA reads TGCAGTGCTATCCATATTAACACAGATACGCAGTATTTT.

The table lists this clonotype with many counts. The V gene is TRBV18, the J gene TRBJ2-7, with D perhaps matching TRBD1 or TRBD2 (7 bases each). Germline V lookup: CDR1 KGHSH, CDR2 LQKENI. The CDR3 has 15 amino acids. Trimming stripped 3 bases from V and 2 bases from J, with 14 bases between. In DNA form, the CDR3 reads TGTGCCAGCTCACCGCAACAGGGGACTACCTACGAGCAGTACTTC. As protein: CASSPQQGTTYEQYF.

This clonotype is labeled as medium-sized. The CDR3 here is CASSPASGKGTDTQYF. The CDR3, as DNA: TGTGCCAGCAGTCCCGCTAGCGGGAAAGGTACAGATACGCAGTATTTT. J is TRBJ2-3 and V is TRBV27; 9 bases are shared with TRBD2. The CDR3 runs 16 residues. From germline, CDR1 is MNHEY and CDR2 SMNVEV (reference sequence). V was clipped by 5 bases and J by 3 bases; unmatched bases: 9.

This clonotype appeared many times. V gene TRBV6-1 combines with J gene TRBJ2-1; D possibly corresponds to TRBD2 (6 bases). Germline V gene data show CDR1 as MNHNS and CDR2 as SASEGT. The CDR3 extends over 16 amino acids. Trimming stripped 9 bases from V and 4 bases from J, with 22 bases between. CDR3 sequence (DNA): TGTGCCAGTACGAGGTTCGGAGGGAAAGGGTACAATGAGCAGTTCTTC. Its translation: CASTRFGGKGYNEQFF.

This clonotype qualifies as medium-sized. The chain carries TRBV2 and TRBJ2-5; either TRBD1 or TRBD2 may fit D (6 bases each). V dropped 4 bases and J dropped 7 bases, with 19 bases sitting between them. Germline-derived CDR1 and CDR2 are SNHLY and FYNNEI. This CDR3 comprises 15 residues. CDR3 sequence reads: CASSVLSGAPGTQYF. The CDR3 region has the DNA TGTGCCAGCAGTGTACTGTCGGGGGCCCCAGGGACCCAGTACTTC.

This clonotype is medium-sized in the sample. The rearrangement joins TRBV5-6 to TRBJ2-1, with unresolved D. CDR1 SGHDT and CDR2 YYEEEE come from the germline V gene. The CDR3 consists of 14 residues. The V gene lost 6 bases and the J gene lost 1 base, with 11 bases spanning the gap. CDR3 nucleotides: TGTGCCAGCACCCTGACTCCTTCCTACAATGAGCAGTTCTTC. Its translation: CASTLTPSYNEQFF. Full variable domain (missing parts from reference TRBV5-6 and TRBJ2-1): DAGVTQSPTHLIKTRGQQVTLRCSPKSGHDTVSWYQQALGQGPQFIFQYYEEEERQRGNFPDRFSGHQFPNYSSELNVNALLLGDSALYLCASTLTPSYNEQFFGPGTRLTVL.

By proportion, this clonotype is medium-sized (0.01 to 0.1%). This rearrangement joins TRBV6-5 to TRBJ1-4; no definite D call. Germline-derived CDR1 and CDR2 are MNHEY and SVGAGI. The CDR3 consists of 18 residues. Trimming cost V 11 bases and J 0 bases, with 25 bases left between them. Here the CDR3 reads CACRWTAPDAATNEKLFF. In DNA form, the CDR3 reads TGTGCCTGCCGCTGGACGGCTCCCGATGCTGCAACTAATGAAAAACTGTTTTTT.

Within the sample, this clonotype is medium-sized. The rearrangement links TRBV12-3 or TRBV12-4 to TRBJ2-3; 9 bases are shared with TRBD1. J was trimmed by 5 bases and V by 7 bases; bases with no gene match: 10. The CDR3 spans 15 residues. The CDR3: CASTLIQGAQDTQYF. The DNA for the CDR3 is TGTGCCAGCACCCTGATACAGGGGGCTCAAGATACGCAGTATTTT.